The TCR beta chain under discussion was sequenced for a study of T cells in Graves' hyperthyroidism and ophthalmopathy (dated by TCRdb to between 2019 and 2020). A note on the overall study: Peripheral blood was collected at initial diagnosis, before any treatment. A discovery cohort of around 98 patients, 43 with Graves' ophthalmopathy and 57 with stable Graves' hyperthyroidism, was used to find distinguishing TCR V-J signatures. Whether ophthalmopathy could be predicted prospectively was tested in an independent validation cohort made up of roughly 20 hyperthyroidism patients plus 17 patients who later progressed to ophthalmopathy. For training and testing, the roughly 97 patients in the discovery cohort were randomly divided in a 7:3 ratio. In about 6 Graves' hyperthyroidism patients, the study also compared T-cell repertoires from thyroid tissue with T-cell repertoires from blood. Once sampling was done, hyperthyroidism patients were given methimazole at a starting dose of 30 mg daily, whereas ophthalmopathy patients were given high-dose intravenous methylprednisolone. According to the paper, TCR Vbeta CDR3 sequencing was carried out on about 140 peripheral blood samples, which came from more than 40 ophthalmopathy, around 74 hyperthyroidism and roughly 17 progressor patients.

Trimming takes 3 bases from V and 2 bases from J, and the germline ends sit 13 bases apart. Taken from the germline V gene, the CDR1 and CDR2 loops are SNHLY and FYNNEI. The CDR3 starts with the cysteine, ends with the phenylalanine, and has 15 residues. Of all the DNA, just the CDR3 is kept, 45 bases in frame from base 1. This clonotype was detected many times. The antigen it binds to is not known. No per-base quality is available; no much larger clone lies one base away. Overall study outcomes, separate from this receptor: A 13 V-J signature model separated ophthalmopathy from stable hyperthyroidism, with over 85% sensitivity and about 81% specificity in cross-validation and 80%/75% in testing. Blood samples also contained most of the expanded thyroid clonotypes (frequency above 0.001), which suggests that blood repertoires may reflect thyroid immune responses. No statistical method was used to fix the sample size in advance, and group allocation was not hidden from the investigators. In validation, the model predicted progression to ophthalmopathy a median of around six months before onset, with approximately 71% sensitivity and 72.22% specificity.

In the ophthalmopathy patients, disease was moderately to severely active, with a Clinical Activity Score of 3 or more, a NOSPECS grade of 4 or more, and a duration of less than 3 months. Exclusion was applied to patients with uncontrolled infections, other autoimmune diseases, pregnancy or lactation. Diagnoses were established on the basis of clinical symptoms, serum thyroxine and TRAb, thyroid ultrasound, and orbital computed tomography. PBMCs were separated from 10 ml of fresh peripheral blood using Ficoll-Paque density gradient centrifugation. Trizol reagent was used to extract total RNA, and RNA quality was then checked on an Agilent 2100 Bioanalyzer. The TCR beta CDR3 regions were amplified from the RNA transcripts. A first-round RT-PCR of the TCR CDR3 used the HTBI primer set with the Qiagen OneStep RT-PCR kit. Libraries were constructed in a second round of multiplex PCR, after which size selection and purification were performed. Paired-end sequencing of the libraries was performed with 100 bp reads on an Illumina HiSeq2000. As for how the authors treated the data: SOAPnuke was used to process the raw data, with reads discarded if the reads contained adapters or uncalled bases, had a mean Phred below 15, or lacked an exact constant-primer or identifier match. COPE v1.2.5 was used to merge the high-quality paired reads, and each unique nucleotide sequence was defined as a clonotype. MiTCR v1.1 was used to align clonotypes to the IMGT TRBV, TRBD and TRBJ reference segments. Only V-J combinations with frequency above 0.0001, covering about 99% of repertoires, were analysed. A TCS score was defined as the ratio between F50 (clonal expansion) and ExV (chaos), using BLOSUM62-based TCRdist between CDR3 peptides within each V-J. Welch's t-statistics and random forest reduced fewer than 550 V-J features to 10 to 15, which were used in a naive Bayes classifier (R e1071). Using fastp at Q25 and MiXCR, TCRdb reprocessed the public reads and kept productive beta chains. Duplicate CDR3 protein sequences are folded into a single record with the most common DNA and genes. These V and J calls rely on TCRdb rather than the paper's analysis. The sample data list about 600,000 distinct CDR3 sequences, and 13% to 15% of these were observed just once. In total, the top ten clones hold 7% to 9% of the sample.

Specimen: blood. The source is a woman between 18 and 30 years old with Graves' ophthalmopathy. Rearrangement joined TRBV2 to TRBJ1-2; the D gene is perhaps TRBD1, from 5 matching bases. The CDR3 reads as follows: CASSDPGTGNYGYTF. DNA sequence: TGTGCCAGCAGTGACCCCGGGACGGGAAACTATGGCTACACCTTC.